Shown below are 32 T cell receptor beta chains from a single sample sequenced in a study of blood T cell repertoires in COVID-19. Assay used: immunoSEQ multiplex PCR; TCRdb lists only in-frame clones, some missing. The sample consists of more than 150,000 clones, roughly 76% of them appearing once. Input material: peripheral blood. These receptor sequences come from a woman at least 80 years old with COVID-19, enrolled during active disease.

This clone was counted a few times. The CDR3 sequence is CASSLATVNTEAFF. The CDR3, as DNA: TGCGCCAGCAGCTTGGCGACTGTGAACACTGAAGCTTTCTTT. The J gene is TRBJ1-1, the V gene TRBV5-1; D gene unclear. Trimming left V 0 bases short and J 0 bases short, with 6 bases between. The CDR3 contains 14 residues. The germline V gene has CDR1 SGHRS and CDR2 YFSETQ.

The chain is built from TRBV12-3 or TRBV12-4 and TRBJ2-7; 10 bases are shared with TRBD1. The junction had 1 base not matched to a gene; V was cut back by 4 bases and J by 4 bases. CDR3 size: 13 residues. CDR3 in DNA: TGTGCCAGCAGTTGGGACAGGGGTTACGAGCAGTACTTC. Its translation is CASSWDRGYEQYF.

This clone was seen only a few times. The J gene is TRBJ2-1, the V gene TRBV27, with D maybe TRBD1 (6 bases). The CDR3 is made up of 15 amino acids. Germline V lookup: CDR1 MNHEY, CDR2 SMNVEV (reference sequence). Trimming shortened V by 4 bases and J by 7 bases, and 17 bases separated the two germline ends. The CDR3 sequence: CASSWGTPLGNEQFF. In DNA, the CDR3 is TGTGCCAGCAGTTGGGGGACACCTCTCGGGAATGAGCAGTTCTTC.

This clone showed up just once. The chain couples TRBV18 to TRBJ2-7; D is perhaps TRBD2 (6 bases). CDR1 and CDR2 from the germline V gene are KGHSH and LQKENI. This CDR3 region has 14 residues. Trimming removed 2 bases at V and 2 bases at J, with 10 bases between. Written as DNA, the CDR3 is TGTGCCAGCTCACCAGGAGGGGAAACCTACGAGCAGTACTTC. Translating gives CASSPGGETYEQYF. The full variable domain, with the rest looked up from reference TRBV18 and TRBJ2-7, is NAGVMQNPRHLVRRRGQEARLRCSPMKGHSHVYWYRQLPEEGLKFMVYLQKENIIDESGMPKERFSAEFPKEGPSILRIQQVVRGDSAAYFCASSPGGETYEQYFGPGTRLTVT.

This clone was observed a handful of times. The chain recombines TRBV4-3 with TRBJ1-6; 7 bases align to TRBD1. CDR3 size: 16 residues. Germline values: CDR1 LGHNA, CDR2 YSLEER. The ends lost 0 bases at V and 10 bases at J; junction bases unmatched: 9. Here the CDR3 DNA reads TGCGCCAGCAGCCAAGATTCGGCAGGGGGATACTCACCCCTCCACTTT. Residues: CASSQDSAGGYSPLHF.

The CDR3 region has the DNA TGTGCCAGCAGTTTCCCTCGACTGTTGAACACTGAAGCTTTCTTT. It specifies CASSFPRLLNTEAFF. The rearrangement joins TRBV28 to TRBJ1-1; D is unresolved. The germline V and J ends were trimmed by 3 bases and 0 bases, with 11 bases remaining between them. Germline CDR1 reads MDHEN; CDR2 reads SYDVKM. This CDR3 region has 15 residues.

V is TRBV5-1 and J is TRBJ2-1; D may be TRBD1 (6 bases). This CDR3 region has 15 residues. Germline values: CDR1 SGHRS, CDR2 YFSETQ. Trimming cost V 1 base and J 0 bases, with 8 bases left between them. The CDR3 region is CASSLLDSSYNEQFF. The CDR3 DNA reads TGCGCCAGCAGCTTGTTGGACAGCTCCTACAATGAGCAGTTCTTC.

The chain joins TRBV20-1 to TRBJ2-5; 7 bases fit TRBD2. This CDR3 spans 11 amino acids. Losses at the gene ends were 5 bases for V and 9 bases for J; bases not matched to a gene: 6. Germline V lookup: CDR1 DFQATT, CDR2 SNEGSKA (reference sequence). CDR3 DNA: TGCAGTGCTGACCTGGGGGGGGCCCAGTACTTC. It codes for CSADLGGAQYF.

This clone has a count of ten or more. The chain uses TRBV5-1 and TRBJ1-5; D remains ambiguous. The CDR3 totals 13 residues. With 3 bases removed from V and 7 bases from J, the gap between germline ends came to 11 bases. Germline CDR1 and CDR2: SGHRS and YFSETQ. The CDR3 spells CASSYQTGQPQHF. In nucleotides, the CDR3 is TGCGCCAGCAGCTACCAGACGGGGCAGCCCCAGCATTTT.

This clone was counted between two and nine times. This chain uses TRBV6-2 or TRBV6-3 with TRBJ1-2; D is uncertain. The CDR3 is 14 residues long. Per germline, CDR1 MNHEY and CDR2 SVGEGT. V was shortened by 5 bases and J by 4 bases, with 14 bases between the two germline ends. This chain's CDR3 is CASSPIRAGYGYTF. The CDR3 DNA is TGTGCCAGCAGTCCCATTAGGGCGGGCTATGGCTACACCTTC.

The chain employs TRBV4-2 and TRBJ1-3; D ambiguous. Germline values: CDR1 LGHNA, CDR2 YNFKEQ. This CDR3 spans 15 amino acids. The V end lost 1 base, the J end lost 9 bases, and 16 bases lay between the germline ends. The CDR3 DNA is TGTGCCAGCAGCCAAGTCCCCTTGTCTAGAGGCACCATATATTTT. This translates into CASSQVPLSRGTIYF.

The J gene is TRBJ1-4, the V gene TRBV5-1; 10 bases match TRBD1. V lost 4 bases to trimming and J lost 8 bases; unmatched junction nucleotides: 11. There are 16 residues in the CDR3. The germline gives CDR1 SGHRS, CDR2 YFSETQ. CDR3 amino acids: CASSPGQGIIGEKLFF. CDR3 coding DNA: TGCGCCAGCAGCCCGGGACAGGGGATAATAGGAGAAAAACTGTTTTTT.

This chain's CDR3 is CAISDPGENIQYF. Here the CDR3 DNA reads TGTGCCATCAGTGATCCAGGGGAAAACATTCAGTACTTC. V usage is TRBV10-3 and J usage is TRBJ2-4; D may be TRBD1 (6 bases). V lost 3 bases, J lost 5 bases, and 8 bases lay in between. CDR1 ENHRY and CDR2 SYGVKD come from the germline V gene. The CDR3 consists of 13 residues.

The chain couples TRBV10-1 to TRBJ1-6; 11 bases match TRBD1. V shed 3 bases and J 9 bases; nucleotides not matched to a gene: 7. Germline V lookup: CDR1 WNHNN, CDR2 SYGVQD (reference sequence). The CDR3 has 16 amino acids. The CDR3 DNA reads TGCGCCAGCAGTGACCACGGACAGGGGGCTTTTTCACCCCTCCACTTT. The encoded protein is CASSDHGQGAFSPLHF.

The rearrangement joins TRBV5-4 to TRBJ1-2; D is ambiguous. Germline lookup yields CDR1 SGHNT and CDR2 YYREEE (reference sequence). Trimming left V 4 bases short and J 5 bases short, with 9 bases between. This CDR3 is built from 12 residues. The CDR3 DNA follows: TGTGCCAGCAGCCAGGATGGGTATGGCTACACCTTC. As protein: CASSQDGYGYTF.

The table lists this clone with a count of one. The chain recombines TRBV27 with TRBJ1-3, with D possibly TRBD1 on 6 matching bases. Germline V gene lookup returns CDR1 MNHEY and CDR2 SMNVEV (reference sequence). This CDR3 is 13 amino acids long. V was trimmed by 5 bases and J by 4 bases, leaving 9 bases between them. The CDR3: CASSADSGNTIYF. DNA for the CDR3: TGTGCCAGCAGTGCGGACAGCGGAAACACCATATATTTT.

This clone was found a few times. The limits of the CDR3 on the DNA are not certain, so only TCRdb's listed CDR3 is given. The chain combines TRBV7-9 with TRBJ2-2; the listed D gene, TRBD1, was not tested against the DNA. The germline V gene has CDR1 SEHNR and CDR2 FQNEAQ (reference sequence). The CDR3 spans 18 residues, counting both ends. The CDR3: CASSLLMGTGLRAGELFF.

The CDR3 loop reads CASSFGTGEETQYF. CDR3 DNA: TGCGCCAGCAGCTTCGGGACAGGGGAAGAGACCCAGTACTTC. This chain links TRBV5-1 with TRBJ2-5; 10 nucleotides match TRBD1. V was pared by 2 bases and J by 3 bases, with 1 base of the junction left unmatched. CDR1 and CDR2 (germline): SGHRS, YFSETQ. The CDR3 spans 14 residues.

The chain couples TRBV6-5 to TRBJ2-3, with 8 nucleotides matching TRBD1. Germline trimming cut 6 bases from V and 2 bases from J; bases unmatched to any gene: 4. This CDR3 is built from 14 residues. The V gene's germline CDR1 is MNHEY and CDR2 SVGAGI. The DNA of the CDR3 is TGTGCCAGCAGCCAGGGGGCGGTCACAGATACGCAGTATTTT. Amino acid sequence: CASSQGAVTDTQYF.

This rearrangement joins TRBV3-1 (or the pseudogene TRBV3-2) to TRBJ1-3; a possible D gene is TRBD1 (5 bases). V dropped 3 bases and J dropped 0 bases, with 9 bases sitting between them. Germline V gene data show CDR1 as LGHDT and CDR2 as YNNKEL (reference sequence). The CDR3 length is 15 residues. The CDR3: CASSHTGPSGNTIYF. DNA of the CDR3: TGTGCCAGCAGCCATACAGGACCCTCTGGAAACACCATATATTTT.

The chain couples TRBV7-9 to TRBJ2-5; possible D gene TRBD2, 6 bases. The germline V gene encodes CDR1 SEHNR and CDR2 FQNEAQ (reference sequence). This CDR3 region has 16 residues. V was pared by 5 bases and J by 2 bases, with 18 bases between. The CDR3 DNA reads as TGTGCCAGCAGCCCAAACCCGGGGGACCGACAAGAGACCCAGTACTTC. Translation gives CASSPNPGDRQETQYF.

CDR3 nucleotides: TGCGCCAGCAGCGGGATAGGACTAGCGGGAGACGAGCAGTACTTC. It translates to CASSGIGLAGDEQYF. The chain couples TRBV5-1 to TRBJ2-7, with TRBD2 matching 13 bases. The CDR3 runs to 15 residues. The V segment lost 4 bases and the J segment 5 bases; nucleotides outside the gene matches: 6. Germline V gene data show CDR1 as SGHRS and CDR2 as YFSETQ.

V is TRBV2 and J is TRBJ2-7, with 8 bases lining up with TRBD2. The CDR3 runs 13 residues. Germline values: CDR1 SNHLY, CDR2 FYNNEI. J gave up 5 bases and V 11 bases, and 11 bases lay outside the gene matches. DNA for the CDR3: TGTGCCGGCCTGGGACTAGGGATCCACGAGCAGTACTTC. Protein sequence: CAGLGLGIHEQYF. Variable domain in full (rest from reference TRBV2 and TRBJ2-7): EPEVTQTPSHQVTQMGQEVILRCVPISNHLYFYWYRQILGQKVEFLVSFYNNEISEKSEIFDDQFSVERPDGSNFTLKIRSTKLEDSAMYFCAGLGLGIHEQYFGPGTRLTVT.

The CDR3 region has the DNA TGTGCCAGTAGTATGAATAGGGGTCGAGGTAATGGCTACACCTTC. Residues: CASSMNRGRGNGYTF. This chain uses TRBV19 with TRBJ1-2, with a tentative D call TRBD1 (5 bases). CDR3 size: 15 residues. Germline V gene data show CDR1 as LNHDA and CDR2 as SQIVND (reference sequence). V was cut by 3 bases and J by 6 bases, with 17 bases left in between.

This chain links TRBV7-6 with TRBJ1-3; 7 bases are shared with TRBD1. Germline-derived CDR1 and CDR2 are SGHVS and FNYEAQ. This CDR3 has 16 amino acids. J was trimmed by 0 bases and V by 3 bases; bases with no gene match: 5. The CDR3 coding sequence is TGTGCCAGCAGCTTTAGTACAGGGGACTCTGGAAACACCATATATTTT. Translation: CASSFSTGDSGNTIYF.

The chain couples TRBV6-4 to TRBJ2-1; D remains unclear. Germline CDR1 is MRHNA and CDR2 is SNTAGT. The ends were cut back, 5 bases at V and 0 bases at J, with 11 bases in the middle. This CDR3 region has 15 residues. The CDR3 region is CASSIDRSSYNEQFF. CDR3 sequence (DNA): TGTGCCAGCAGTATAGACCGGAGCTCCTACAATGAGCAGTTCTTC.

The gene calls are TRBV7-9 and TRBJ1-4, with 7 positions matching TRBD1. J lost 4 bases, V lost 5 bases, and 4 bases had no gene match. Germline CDR1 reads SEHNR; CDR2 reads FQNEAQ (reference sequence). This CDR3 contains 14 residues. The CDR3 DNA reads as TGTGCCAGCAGCCCACAGGGGTTTAATGAAAAACTGTTTTTT. Its protein product is CASSPQGFNEKLFF.

The rearrangement joins TRBV2 to TRBJ1-2; TRBD1 is a possible D gene (6 bases). Germline assignment: CDR1 SNHLY and CDR2 FYNNEI. Trimming took 6 bases from V and 3 from J, leaving 20 bases between them. This CDR3 has 16 amino acids. CDR3 DNA sequence: TGTGCCAGCAGCGACCCTCAGGGGAGTCGAGACTATGGCTACACCTTC. Its protein is CASSDPQGSRDYGYTF.

V gene TRBV12-3 or TRBV12-4 combines with J gene TRBJ1-1, with D perhaps TRBD1 (5 bases). V lost 5 bases, J lost 6 bases, and 13 bases lay in between. The CDR3 has 13 residues. For the CDR3, the DNA is TGTGCCAGCAGTACGACAGTGGACGCTGAAGCTTTCTTT. It yields the protein CASSTTVDAEAFF.

The gene calls are TRBV19 and TRBJ1-4; D is possibly TRBD1 (6 bases). The CDR3 is 15 amino acids. Per the germline V gene, CDR1 is LNHDA and CDR2 is SQIVND (reference sequence). The V and J ends lost 4 bases and 3 bases respectively, with 12 bases between them. CDR3 in amino acids: CASSTGQSPNEKLFF. The CDR3 bases are TGTGCCAGTAGTACCGGACAGTCGCCTAATGAAAAACTGTTTTTT.

V and J are TRBV7-9 and TRBJ1-5; 9 nucleotides line up with TRBD1. The CDR3 consists of 17 residues. V trimming: 8 bases; J trimming: 0 bases; junction bases outside the gene matches: 11. Looked up from germline, CDR1 is SEHNR and CDR2 is FQNEAQ (reference sequence). Here the CDR3 DNA reads TGTGCCAGCGCAGCCGGGACAGGGCCTCGTAGCAATCAGCCCCAGCATTTT. This encodes CASAAGTGPRSNQPQHF.

The chain recombines TRBV19 with TRBJ2-3, with D possibly matching TRBD1 (6 bases). Trimming left V 3 bases short and J 6 bases short, with 13 bases between. CDR3 length equals 14 residues. The germline V gene encodes CDR1 LNHDA and CDR2 SQIVND (reference sequence). The CDR3 is CASSIRGGPDTQYF. CDR3 DNA: TGTGCCAGTAGTATCCGTGGGGGCCCGGATACGCAGTATTTT.